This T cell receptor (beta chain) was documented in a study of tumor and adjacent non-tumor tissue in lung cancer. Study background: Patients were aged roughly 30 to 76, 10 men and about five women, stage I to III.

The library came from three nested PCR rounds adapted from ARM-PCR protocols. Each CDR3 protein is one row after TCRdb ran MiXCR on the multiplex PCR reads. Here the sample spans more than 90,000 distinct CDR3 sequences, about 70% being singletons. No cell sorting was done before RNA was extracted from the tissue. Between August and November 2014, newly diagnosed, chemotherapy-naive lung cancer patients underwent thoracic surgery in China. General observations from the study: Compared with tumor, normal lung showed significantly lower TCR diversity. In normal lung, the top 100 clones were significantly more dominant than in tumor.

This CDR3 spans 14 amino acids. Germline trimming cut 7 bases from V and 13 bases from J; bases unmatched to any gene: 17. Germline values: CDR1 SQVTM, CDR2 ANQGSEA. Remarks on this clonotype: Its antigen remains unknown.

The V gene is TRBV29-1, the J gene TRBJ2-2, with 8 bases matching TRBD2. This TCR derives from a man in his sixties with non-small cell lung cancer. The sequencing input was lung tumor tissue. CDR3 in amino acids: CSAQPGTRAGWLFF. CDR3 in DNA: TGCAGCGCCCAGCCCGGGACTAGAGCCGGGTGGCTGTTTTTT.